Below are 2 T cell receptor beta chains sequenced from a single sample in a study of T cells in Graves' hyperthyroidism and ophthalmopathy. TCR beta CDR3 sequences were amplified from RNA transcripts. Primed by the HTBI set, a first-round RT-PCR was run on the TCR CDR3. TCRdb independently ran MiXCR on the multiplex PCR reads; one entry per CDR3 protein. The sample lists roughly 170,000 distinct CDR3 sequences, over 8% seen once, with less than 25% in the top ten. Sequencing was done on a sample of blood. Source of these receptors: a woman aged 18-29 years with Graves' hyperthyroidism that later progressed to Graves' ophthalmopathy.

This clonotype was found many times. This chain connects TRBV6-1 to TRBJ2-7; D is possibly TRBD1 or TRBD2 (5 bases each). Germline lookup yields CDR1 MNHNS and CDR2 SASEGT. The germline V and J ends were trimmed by 6 bases and 4 bases, with 16 bases remaining between them. The length of the CDR3 is 14 residues. The CDR3 here is CASSGLGTGYEQYF. In DNA, the CDR3 is TGTGCCAGCAGCGGGCTCGGGACCGGATACGAGCAGTACTTC.

Many counts were recorded for this clonotype. This chain's CDR3 is CASSQAATYEQFF. DNA of the CDR3: TGTGCCAGCAGCCAAGCGGCGACATATGAGCAGTTCTTC. The gene calls are TRBV3-1 and TRBJ2-1; D is undetermined. The CDR3 has 13 residues. Germline V gene data show CDR1 as LGHDT and CDR2 as YNNKEL (reference sequence). The germline V and J ends were trimmed by 1 base and 8 bases, with 9 bases remaining between them.